A selection of T cell receptor beta chains follows, all from one sample in a study of Graves' ophthalmopathy and Graves' hyperthyroidism. TCRdb itself ran the multiplex PCR reads through MiXCR, one entry per CDR3 protein. The sample yields 650,000 to 900,000 distinct CDR3 sequences, around 40% seen once. Sample: peripheral blood. Receptors originate from an adult man with Graves' ophthalmopathy. Both conserved end residues are part of each CDR3. Fields, in order: clone size, J gene, D gene, V gene, CDR3 DNA, CDR3 protein. The D gene is left open where the match is weak. The listing skips clone size in some rows; elsewhere it reads once, few, many or a size class.

>few|TRBJ1-5|TRBD1|TRBV24-1
TGTGCCAGCAGTTTTTCTGCCGGGACAGGCACTGGGCAGCCCCAGCATTTT
CASSFSAGTGTGQPQHF
>few|TRBJ2-5|TRBD2|TRBV4-2
TGTGCCAGCAGCCAAGGCAGCGGGGACCGGTGGGAGACCCAGTACTTC
CASSQGSGDRWETQYF
>many|TRBJ1-5|.|TRBV19
TGTGCCAGTAGTATCAAGGGGCAGCCCCAGCATTTT
CASSIKGQPQHF
>.|TRBJ2-2|TRBD1|TRBV19
TGTGCCAGTAGTATAGGCGGACAGGCGAACACCGGGGAGCTGTTTTTT
CASSIGGQANTGELFF
>.|TRBJ2-7|TRBD1|TRBV7-9
TGTGCCAGCAGCTTACTCCGGGACAGGGTACGACCCTACGAGCAGTACTTC
CASSLLRDRVRPYEQYF
>.|TRBJ1-5|TRBD1|TRBV24-1
TGTGCCAGCCAAGGACAGGGAGGAGATCAGCCCCAGCATTTT
CASQGQGGDQPQHF
>.|TRBJ2-7|.|TRBV20-1
TGCAGTGCTAGAGATCTTAGCGGTTCCTACGAGCAGTACTTC
CSARDLSGSYEQYF
>.|TRBJ2-7|.|TRBV25-1
TGTGCCAGCAGCCGAGGGAGCTTAGCCGCGTACGAGCAGTACTTC
CASSRGSLAAYEQYF
>.|TRBJ2-2|TRBD2|TRBV25-1
TGTGCCAGCAGCCCGGGACTAGCGGGAAGAAACACCGGGGAGCTGTTTTTT
CASSPGLAGRNTGELFF
>.|TRBJ2-7|TRBD1|TRBV6-1
TGTGCCAGCAGTGCGGGACAGACATCTTACGAGCAGTACTTC
CASSAGQTSYEQYF
>few|TRBJ2-2|TRBD1|TRBV25-1
TGTGCCAGCAGCCTGACAGGGGGGGTCACCGGGGAGCTGTTTTTT
CASSLTGGVTGELFF
>many|TRBJ2-5|.|TRBV11-2
TGTGCCAGCAGCTTATCCCCGGCCCAAGAGACCCAGTACTTC
CASSLSPAQETQYF
>many|TRBJ2-5|.|TRBV28
TGTGCCAGCAGTTCCACACTGGAGACCCAGTACTTC
CASSSTLETQYF
>.|TRBJ1-2|.|TRBV20-1
TGCAGTGCTAGAGGGGATAATGGCTACACCTTC
CSARGDNGYTF
>.|TRBJ1-2|.|TRBV15
TGTGCCACCAGCATTCGGACGGGCAGGGACTATGGCTACACCTTC
CATSIRTGRDYGYTF
>.|TRBJ2-5|TRBD1|TRBV19
TGTGCCAGTAAAGGTCTCGGACAGGGCCAAGAGACCCAGTACTTC
CASKGLGQGQETQYF
>.|TRBJ1-1|.|TRBV11-2
TGTGCCAGCAGCTTAGCCCCGGACTGGGACCGGATTGGGAACACTGAAGCTTTCTTT
CASSLAPDWDRIGNTEAFF
>many|TRBJ2-5|TRBD2|TRBV7-2
TGTGCCAGCAGCTTACACCGAGTAGCGGGCATACAAGAGACCCAGTACTTC
CASSLHRVAGIQETQYF
>few|TRBJ2-3|.|TRBV5-4
TGTGCCAGCAGCTTGGCCGAACTGGACGCGCCAGATACGCAGTATTTT
CASSLAELDAPDTQYF
>.|TRBJ2-5|.|TRBV10-3
TGTGCCAGCAGTTACTCGATGGGCCAGAGAGAGACCCAGTACTTC
CASSYSMGQRETQYF
>.|TRBJ1-1|.|TRBV20-1
TGCAGTGCTCCCCCCAGGACTGAAGCTTTCTTT
CSAPPRTEAFF
>many|TRBJ2-7|.|TRBV16
TGTGCCAGCAGCCAATACAATGTGAGGAACGAGCAGTACTTC
CASSQYNVRNEQYF
>few|TRBJ2-7|TRBD2|TRBV20-1
TGCAGTGCTAGGATACTAGCGGGTCATTACGAGCAGTACTTC
CSARILAGHYEQYF
>.|TRBJ2-7|TRBD2|TRBV7-3
TGTGCCAGCAGCCCGGGACTAGCGGGAATCTACGAGCAGTACTTC
CASSPGLAGIYEQYF
>few|TRBJ1-3|.|TRBV19
TGTGCCAGTAGCATAGACATGAGCTCTGGAAACACCATATATTTT
CASSIDMSSGNTIYF
>.|TRBJ1-1|.|TRBV2
TGTGCCAGCAGTGAAGCTCGAGGGATCACTGAAGCTTTCTTT
CASSEARGITEAFF
>many|TRBJ1-1|TRBD1|TRBV24-1
TGTGCCACCCGAGGACAGGGGGCGGCCACTGAAGCTTTCTTT
CATRGQGAATEAFF
>once|TRBJ1-1|.|TRBV10-2
TGCGCCAGCAGTTTCCCCAGGTTTACTGAAGCTTTCTTT
CASSFPRFTEAFF
>.|TRBJ2-5|.|TRBV24-1
TGTGCCACCAGTGATTTGCGGTTCGGGGGGACCCAGTACTTC
CATSDLRFGGTQYF
>.|TRBJ2-6|.|TRBV20-1
TGCAGTGCTAGAGATTATTCCTCTGGGGCCAACGTCCTGACTTTC
CSARDYSSGANVLTF
>.|TRBJ1-6|.|TRBV7-3
TGTGCCAGCAGCTTAGGCGTCGAGGGTTCACCCCTCCACTTT
CASSLGVEGSPLHF
>.|TRBJ2-6|.|TRBV29-1
TGCAGCGTTGAAGGAGGGAGGGGGCGAAGTGGCTCTGGGGCCAACGTCCTGACTTTC
CSVEGGRGRSGSGANVLTF
>.|TRBJ1-1|TRBD1|TRBV10-3
TGTGCCAGCAGTTTACCCAGGGGGAACTCTGAAGCTTTCTTT
CASSLPRGNSEAFF
>many|TRBJ1-1|.|TRBV20-1
TGCAGTGCTAGAGAGAACACTGAAGCTTTCTTT
CSARENTEAFF
>few|TRBJ2-2|TRBD2|TRBV7-9
TGTGCCAGCAGTTTCATAGCGGGAGGGGAGGTGTACGGGGAGCTGTTTTTT
CASSFIAGGEVYGELFF
>.|TRBJ2-7|.|TRBV20-1
TGCAGTGCTAGGGAGCCCCAGGGCTACGAGCAGTACTTC
CSAREPQGYEQYF
>few|TRBJ1-4|TRBD1|TRBV7-8
TGTGCCAGCAGCCCAGGACAGGGGGCTTATGAAAAACTGTTTTTT
CASSPGQGAYEKLFF
>.|TRBJ1-3|.|TRBV25-1
TGTGCCAGCAGACGTACGGGGGCCTCTGGAAACACCATATATTTT
CASRRTGASGNTIYF
>many|TRBJ1-4|.|TRBV9
TGTGCCAGCAGCGAGGACGGAGCAACTAATGAAAAACTGTTTTTT
CASSEDGATNEKLFF
>many|TRBJ2-5|TRBD1|TRBV7-9
TGTGCCAGCAGCTCCGGACAGGAGCAAGAGACCCAGTACTTC
CASSSGQEQETQYF